This T cell receptor beta chain was sequenced for a study of shared clonotypes between healthy human individuals. Study background: Each donor contributed plates that comprised three CD4 naive, three CD4 memory, two CD8 naive and one CD8 memory. General study findings and limits: What naive subsets generally showed was a larger estimated richness than memory subsets showed.

Germline CDR1 reads LNHDA; CDR2 reads SQIVND (reference sequence). V was clipped by 3 bases and J by 5 bases, with 13 bases between them. The CDR3 loop spans 14 amino acids. To note about this clone: Its antigen is as yet unknown.

Some 30,000 T cell genomes, or around 0.2 ug DNA, went into the sorted-subset replicate PCRs. TCRdb's table, derived via immunoSEQ multiplex PCR, lists solely in-frame clones and lacks some. The repertoire consists of 2.3 million or so clones, with 93% occurring once and the leading ten covering 0.39%. This TCR was recovered from a young man in good health. Some clones in this sample may be carry-over from other donors' samples. This rearrangement joins TRBV19 to TRBJ2-5, with D possibly being TRBD1 or TRBD2 (5 bases each). Sequenced: naive CD4+ T cells from PBMCs. Subset here: CD45RA+ positively selected. The CDR3 region has the DNA TGTGCCAGTAGTATGGTGGGGGTCGGGGAGACCCAGTACTTC. Amino acid sequence: CASSMVGVGETQYF.